The T cell receptor beta chain described here comes from a study of type 1 and type 2 diabetes patients. In the study overall: A total of approximately 20,000,000 paired-end reads came from the whole study. The study's findings and limits: With limited T2D and control samples, some T1D-only expanded clones may not be T1D-specific.

The germline gives CDR1 SEHNR, CDR2 FQNEAQ (reference sequence). CDR3 length: 13 amino acids. V lost 6 bases to trimming and J lost 2 bases, with 11 bases between them. To note about this clonotype: The antigen remains undetermined.

PCR was run on genomic DNA. The TCR beta CDR3 region was amplified using 30 forward and 13 reverse primers. TCRdb processed the multiplex PCR reads anew with MiXCR; each CDR3 protein has one entry. Here the sample spans 250,000 or so distinct CDR3 sequences, approximately 50% being singletons. The genes are TRBV7-9 and TRBJ2-7; the D gene is possibly TRBD2 (5 bases). The clonotype was recovered from a young man with type 2 diabetes. Sequencing was carried out using peripheral blood mononuclear cells (PBMCs). The CDR3 sequence: CASSSRGAYEQYF. The CDR3 nucleotides are TGTGCCAGCAGTTCACGGGGTGCCTACGAGCAGTACTTC.